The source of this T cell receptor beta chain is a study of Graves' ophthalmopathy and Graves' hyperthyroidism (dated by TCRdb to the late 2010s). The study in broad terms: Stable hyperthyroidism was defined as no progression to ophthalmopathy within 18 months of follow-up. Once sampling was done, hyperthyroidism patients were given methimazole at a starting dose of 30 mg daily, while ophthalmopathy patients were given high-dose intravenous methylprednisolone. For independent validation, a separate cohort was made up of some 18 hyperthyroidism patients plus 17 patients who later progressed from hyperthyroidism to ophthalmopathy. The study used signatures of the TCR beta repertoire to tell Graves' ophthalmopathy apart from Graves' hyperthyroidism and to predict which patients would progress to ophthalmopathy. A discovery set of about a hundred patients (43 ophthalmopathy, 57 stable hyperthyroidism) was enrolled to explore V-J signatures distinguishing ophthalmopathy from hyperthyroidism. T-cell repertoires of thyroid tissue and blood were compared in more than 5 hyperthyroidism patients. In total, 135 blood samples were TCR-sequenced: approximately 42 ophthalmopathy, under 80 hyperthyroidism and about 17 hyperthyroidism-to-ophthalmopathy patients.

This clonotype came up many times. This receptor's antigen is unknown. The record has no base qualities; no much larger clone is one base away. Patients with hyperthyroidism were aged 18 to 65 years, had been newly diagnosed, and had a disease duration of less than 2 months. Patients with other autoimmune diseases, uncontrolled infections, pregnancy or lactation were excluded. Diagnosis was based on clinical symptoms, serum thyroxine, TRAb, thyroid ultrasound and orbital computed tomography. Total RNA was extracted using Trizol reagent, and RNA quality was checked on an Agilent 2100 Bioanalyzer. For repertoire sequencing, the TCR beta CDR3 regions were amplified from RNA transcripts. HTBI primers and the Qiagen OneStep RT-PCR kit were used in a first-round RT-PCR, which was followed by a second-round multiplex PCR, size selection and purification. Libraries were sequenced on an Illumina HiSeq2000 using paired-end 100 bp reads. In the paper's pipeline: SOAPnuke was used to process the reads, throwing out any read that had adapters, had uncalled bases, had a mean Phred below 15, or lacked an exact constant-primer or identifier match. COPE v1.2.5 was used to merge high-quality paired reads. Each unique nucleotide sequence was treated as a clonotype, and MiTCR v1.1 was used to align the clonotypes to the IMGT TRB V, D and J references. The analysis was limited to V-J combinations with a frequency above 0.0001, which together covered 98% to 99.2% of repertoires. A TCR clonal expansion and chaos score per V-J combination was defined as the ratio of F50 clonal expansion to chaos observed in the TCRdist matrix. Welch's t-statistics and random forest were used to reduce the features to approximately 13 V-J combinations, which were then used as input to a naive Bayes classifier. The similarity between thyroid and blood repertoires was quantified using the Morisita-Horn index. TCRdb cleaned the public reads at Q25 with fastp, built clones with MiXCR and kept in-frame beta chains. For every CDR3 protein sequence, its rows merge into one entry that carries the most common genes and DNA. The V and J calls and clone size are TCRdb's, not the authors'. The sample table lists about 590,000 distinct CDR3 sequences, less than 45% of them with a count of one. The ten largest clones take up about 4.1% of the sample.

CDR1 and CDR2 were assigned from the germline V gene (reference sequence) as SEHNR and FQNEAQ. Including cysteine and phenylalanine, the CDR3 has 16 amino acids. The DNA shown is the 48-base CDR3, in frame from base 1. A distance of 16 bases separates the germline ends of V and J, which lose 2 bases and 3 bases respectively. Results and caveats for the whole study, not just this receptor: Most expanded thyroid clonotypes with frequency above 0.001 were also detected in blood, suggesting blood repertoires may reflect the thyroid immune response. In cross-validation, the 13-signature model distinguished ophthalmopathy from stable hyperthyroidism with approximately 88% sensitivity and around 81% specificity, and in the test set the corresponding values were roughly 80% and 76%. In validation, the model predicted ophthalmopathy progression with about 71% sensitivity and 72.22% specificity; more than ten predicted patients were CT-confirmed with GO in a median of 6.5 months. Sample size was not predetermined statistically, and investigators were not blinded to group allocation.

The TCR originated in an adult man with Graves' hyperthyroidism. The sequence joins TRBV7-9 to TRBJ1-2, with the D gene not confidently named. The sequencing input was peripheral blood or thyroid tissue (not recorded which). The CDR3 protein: CASSLRSGSLHYGYTF. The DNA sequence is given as TGTGCCAGCAGCTTAAGATCAGGCAGCTTACACTATGGCTACACCTTC.